The 13 T cell receptor beta chains given below trace back to one sample, sequenced in a study of blood T cell repertoires in COVID-19. Profiling relied on immunoSEQ multiplex PCR, and the TCRdb table lists in-frame clones only, not all of them. The sample contains about 110,000 clones, more than 75% of which appear only once. Sequenced input: peripheral blood. The receptors shown here come from a human donor in a cohort sampled during active COVID-19.

The rearrangement joins TRBV5-1 to TRBJ2-7; 9 nucleotides line up with TRBD1. The length of the CDR3 is 15 residues. J lost 2 bases, V lost 6 bases, and 9 bases had no gene match. The germline V gene encodes CDR1 SGHRS and CDR2 YFSETQ. Here the CDR3 DNA reads TGCGCCAGCAAGCTACTCGGGACAGGGACCTACGAGCAGTACTTC. As protein: CASKLLGTGTYEQYF.

The gene calls are TRBV28 and TRBJ1-2; D call uncertain. The V gene's germline CDR1 is MDHEN and CDR2 SYDVKM. The CDR3 loop spans 12 amino acids. Trimming pared 5 bases from V and 8 bases from J, leaving 12 bases between. CDR3 protein: CASSMALYGYTF. As DNA, the CDR3 is TGTGCCAGCAGTATGGCCCTTTACGGCTACACCTTC.

The V gene is TRBV6-5, the J gene TRBJ2-5; tentatively, D is TRBD1 (6 bases). The CDR3 consists of 13 residues. V lost 8 bases, J lost 5 bases, and 15 bases lay in between. Germline-derived CDR1 and CDR2 are MNHEY and SVGAGI. This CDR3 is CASGGHGGETQYF. CDR3 sequence (DNA): TGTGCCAGCGGGGGACACGGTGGGGAGACCCAGTACTTC.

This rearrangement joins TRBV5-5 to TRBJ1-4; 9 bases match TRBD1. This CDR3 comprises 15 residues. Germline V gives CDR1 SGHKS, CDR2 YYEKEE (reference sequence). V shed 6 bases, J shed 3 bases, and the junction held 6 bases outside the gene matches. CDR3 sequence (DNA): TGTGCCAGCACGGGACAGGGCCTTCCTAATGAAAAACTGTTTTTT. Residues: CASTGQGLPNEKLFF. Drawing the rest from reference TRBV5-5 and TRBJ1-4, the complete variable domain is DAGVTQSPTHLIKTRGQQVTLRCSPISGHKSVSWYQQVLGQGPQFIFQYYEKEERGRGNFPDRFSARQFPNYSSELNVNALLLGDSALYLCASTGQGLPNEKLFFGSGTQLSVL.

This clone was recorded a few times. V is TRBV9 and J is TRBJ2-2; perhaps TRBD1 as D (6 bases). The CDR3 sequence is 16 residues long. The germline gives CDR1 SGDLS, CDR2 YYNGEE. V lost 0 bases to trimming and J lost 6 bases, with 15 bases between them. The CDR3 sequence: CASSVATGSRAGELFF. CDR3 sequence (DNA): TGTGCCAGCAGCGTAGCAACAGGGTCTAGGGCCGGGGAGCTGTTTTTT. The full variable domain, with the rest looked up from reference TRBV9 and TRBJ2-2, is DSGVTQTPKHLITATGQRVTLRCSPRSGDLSVYWYQQSLDQGLQFLIQYYNGEERAKGNILERFSAQQFPDLHSELNLSSLELGDSALYFCASSVATGSRAGELFFGEGSRLTVL.

This rearrangement joins TRBV7-9 to TRBJ2-7; TRBD2 is a possible D gene (6 bases). From germline, CDR1 is SEHNR and CDR2 FQNEAQ (reference sequence). Trimming removed 3 bases from V and 3 bases from J, with 18 bases in between. The CDR3 covers 16 residues. Here the CDR3 DNA reads TGTGCCAGCAGCTTTCAGAAACACAGCGGGCTCTACGAGCAGTACTTC. Its translation: CASSFQKHSGLYEQYF.

The V gene is TRBV6-2 or TRBV6-3, the J gene TRBJ2-7; D ambiguous. CDR1 MNHEY and CDR2 SVGEGT come from the germline V gene. The CDR3 spans 11 residues. V was clipped by 3 bases and J by 3 bases, with 3 bases between them. The chain's CDR3 is CASSYYYEQYF. The CDR3 bases are TGTGCCAGCAGTTATTACTACGAGCAGTACTTC.

This clone was seen only once. The CDR3 here is CASSLAGGTYEQYF. CDR3 sequence (DNA): TGTGCCAGCAGTTTAGCGGGCGGTACCTACGAGCAGTACTTC. The chain joins TRBV28 to TRBJ2-7, with a tentative D call TRBD2 (5 bases). The CDR3 has 14 residues. Per germline, CDR1 MDHEN and CDR2 SYDVKM. The V and J ends lost 2 bases and 2 bases respectively, with 10 bases between them.

The chain uses TRBV19 and TRBJ2-5; D is perhaps TRBD1 (6 bases). The CDR3 is 11 residues long. Between the trimmed V and J ends, which lost 9 bases and 2 bases, there was a span of 7 bases. Looked up from germline, CDR1 is LNHDA and CDR2 is SQIVND (reference sequence). The CDR3 nucleotides read TGTGCCAGGCAGGGGCAAGAGACCCAGTACTTC. It specifies CARQGQETQYF.

This clone has a count of ten or more. The rearrangement joins TRBV10-3 to TRBJ2-3, with 8 bases that match TRBD2. The CDR3 is 13 amino acids. The germline V gene encodes CDR1 ENHRY and CDR2 SYGVKD. V was pared by 7 bases and J by 0 bases, with 0 bases of the junction left unmatched. The CDR3 nucleotides are TGTGCCATCACTAGCGGGAGCACAGATACGCAGTATTTT. Protein: CAITSGSTDTQYF.

This chain connects TRBV5-4 to TRBJ2-6, with 9 bases identical to TRBD1. The germline V gene encodes CDR1 SGHNT and CDR2 YYREEE (reference sequence). The CDR3 totals 18 residues. V was pared by 4 bases and J by 0 bases, with 8 bases of the junction left unmatched. In nucleotides, the CDR3 is TGTGCCAGCAGCGCTGACAGGGGGAGATTCTCTGGGGCCAACGTCCTGACTTTC. Translation: CASSADRGRFSGANVLTF.

The chain couples TRBV4-1 to TRBJ2-3; 11 nucleotides match TRBD2. J was trimmed by 8 bases and V by 2 bases; bases with no gene match: 9. The CDR3 is 16 amino acids. Germline assignment: CDR1 MGHRA and CDR2 YSYEKL. The CDR3 region has the DNA TGCGCCAGCAGCCAACCGACTAGCGGGATTAGGGGTACGCAGTATTTT. This codes for CASSQPTSGIRGTQYF.

The chain links TRBV11-3 to TRBJ2-3, with 10 bases matching TRBD2. The CDR3 contains 16 residues. Germline lookup yields CDR1 SGHNT and CDR2 YENEEA. V shed 5 bases and J 0 bases; nucleotides not matched to a gene: 5. The CDR3 DNA follows: TGTGCCAGCAGCCCTGGACTAGCGGTTAGCACAGATACGCAGTATTTT. Encoded protein: CASSPGLAVSTDTQYF.